The next 23 T cell receptor beta chains were all read from a single sample in a study of beta chain features in type 1 diabetes. Sequencing targeted expressed TCRB transcripts, as all isolated RNA had been reverse transcribed. Assay: immunoSEQ multiplex PCR; the TCRdb copy retains only in-frame clones and omits some. The sample shows a few hundred thousand clones, roughly an eighth of them seen only once. Sequenced material: naive CD4+ T cells from blood. The receptors shown here come from a man aged 18 to 29 in good health.

This clone was recorded a few times. V usage is TRBV11-2 and J usage is TRBJ1-2; D not resolved. Germline assignment: CDR1 SGHAT and CDR2 FQNNGV. This CDR3 comprises 14 residues. V was clipped by 1 base and J by 8 bases, with 14 bases between them. The CDR3 DNA reads TGTGCCAGCAGCTTAGTTAAACCCTCGGGGGGCTACACCTTC. This codes for CASSLVKPSGGYTF.

This clone has just a few counts. This chain uses TRBV9 with TRBJ2-2, with D possibly matching TRBD2 (5 bases). This CDR3 contains 12 residues. V lost 2 bases, J lost 9 bases, and 8 bases lay in between. Germline values: CDR1 SGDLS, CDR2 YYNGEE. CDR3 sequence reads: CASSVVGRELFF. In DNA, the CDR3 is TGTGCCAGCAGCGTTGTCGGGAGGGAGCTGTTTTTT.

The chain is built from TRBV28 and TRBJ1-1; TRBD1 might be the D (5 bases). Germline values: CDR1 MDHEN, CDR2 SYDVKM. V lost 7 bases, J lost 1 base, and 10 bases lay in between. This CDR3 has 13 amino acids. The chain's CDR3 is CASIRGSNTEAFF. The CDR3 DNA is TGTGCCAGCATTAGGGGTTCGAACACTGAAGCTTTCTTT.

This clone was picked up a small number of times. The chain combines TRBV28 with TRBJ2-3, with 8 bases aligning to TRBD2. From germline, CDR1 is MDHEN and CDR2 SYDVKM. J lost 5 bases, V lost 6 bases, and 10 bases had no gene match. This CDR3 is 15 amino acids long. CDR3 DNA sequence: TGTGCCAGCAGCCGTCTAGCGGGTTGGCTAGATACGCAGTATTTT. It specifies CASSRLAGWLDTQYF.

As to this clone: Its ends do not fully match the called genes, so a read error is possible. The chain links TRBV6-6 to TRBJ2-3; 7 bases are a match to TRBD1. Germline assignment: CDR1 MNHNY and CDR2 SVGAGI (reference sequence). The CDR3 runs 13 residues. CDR3 residues: CASSYSYEGASDF. The CDR3 coding sequence is TGTGCCAGCAGTTACTCGTACGAGGGGGCGTCGGATTTT.

This clone has more than one count but fewer than ten. For the CDR3, the DNA is TGTGCCTGGAGTCTCGGGACACCCTATAGCAATCAGCCCCAGCATTTT. It is translated as CAWSLGTPYSNQPQHF. V and J are TRBV30 and TRBJ1-5, with D perhaps TRBD1 (6 bases). The CDR3 has 16 amino acids. V was shortened by 2 bases and J by 0 bases, with 14 bases between the two germline ends. Germline CDR1 GTSNPN, CDR2 SVGIG (reference sequence).

DNA of the CDR3: TGTGCCAGCAGCCCATTGAGCTCGGGGGCTAATGAAAAACTGTTTTTT. This translates into CASSPLSSGANEKLFF. The chain joins TRBV7-9 to TRBJ1-4; a weak D match, TRBD1 (5 bases). The CDR3 is made up of 16 amino acids. V was trimmed by 5 bases and J by 3 bases, leaving 16 bases between them. Per the germline V gene, CDR1 is SEHNR and CDR2 is FQNEAQ (reference sequence). The full variable domain, in which reference TRBV7-9 and TRBJ1-4 provide the parts outside the CDR3, is DTGVSQNPRHKITKRGQNVTFRCDPISEHNRLYWYRQTLGQGPEFLTYFQNEAQLEKSRLLSDRFSAERPKGSFSTLEIQRTEQGDSAMYLCASSPLSSGANEKLFFGSGTQLSVL.

In its sample, this clone was seen a few times. The chain couples TRBV7-9 to TRBJ2-3; 8 bases are a match to TRBD2. J was trimmed by 3 bases and V by 5 bases; bases with no gene match: 4. The CDR3 is 14 amino acids. Germline CDR1 and CDR2: SEHNR and FQNEAQ (reference sequence). The CDR3 bases are TGTGCCAGCAGCCGGGGGGGAAGGACAGATACGCAGTATTTT. Translating gives CASSRGGRTDTQYF.

This clone was picked up a small number of times. This chain joins TRBV6-5 and TRBJ2-5, with 7 bases matching TRBD1. The DNA end is a closer match to TRBJ2-7, so the J assignment may be wrong. This CDR3 is 15 amino acids long. CDR1 and CDR2 from the germline V gene are MNHEY and SVGAGI. This CDR3 is CASSDYRDSSYEQYF. CDR3 coding DNA: TGTGCCAGCAGTGACTACCGGGACAGTTCCTACGAGCAGTACTTC.

This clone was recorded a few times. This chain connects TRBV5-4 to TRBJ2-7, with a weak D call TRBD1 (6 bases). The V gene lost 1 base and the J gene lost 5 bases, with 13 bases spanning the gap. Per germline, CDR1 SGHNT and CDR2 YYREEE (reference sequence). This CDR3 region has 14 residues. In DNA, the CDR3 is TGTGCCAGCAGCTTGTTACAGGGTGTCGACGAGCAGTACTTC. As protein: CASSLLQGVDEQYF.

This clone was observed a few times. The rearrangement links TRBV10-3 to TRBJ2-3; 10 bases match TRBD2. The CDR3 has 13 amino acids. After removal of 8 bases from V and 5 bases from J, the junction contained 4 bases not matched to a gene. Germline V gives CDR1 ENHRY, CDR2 SYGVKD. CDR3 sequence: CAIAIAGGDTQYF. CDR3 nucleotide sequence: TGTGCCATCGCAATAGCGGGAGGAGATACGCAGTATTTT.

The rearrangement joins TRBV18 to TRBJ1-2, with D uncertain. The germline gives CDR1 KGHSH, CDR2 LQKENI. This CDR3 region has 17 residues. The V end was cut by 2 bases, the J end by 0 bases, with 16 bases between. The CDR3, as DNA: TGTGCCAGCTCACCAGCGGAGGGAGTTGGCGCTAACTATGGCTACACCTTC. Its translation is CASSPAEGVGANYGYTF.

This clone was seen a handful of times. The CDR3 sequence is CASSFRDRRYEQYF. The CDR3 region has the DNA TGTGCCAGTAGTTTCCGGGACAGGCGGTACGAGCAGTACTTC. V usage is TRBV19 and J usage is TRBJ2-7; TRBD1 matches 8 bases. CDR3 size: 14 residues. V shed 5 bases and J 4 bases; nucleotides not matched to a gene: 7. CDR1 and CDR2 (germline): LNHDA, SQIVND (reference sequence).

CDR3 sequence: CASSGAGASNQPQHF. DNA of the CDR3: TGTGCCAGCAGCGGAGCAGGGGCCAGCAATCAGCCCCAGCATTTT. The J gene is TRBJ1-5, the V gene TRBV9, with D possibly matching TRBD1 (6 bases). Trimming removed 3 bases at V and 1 base at J, with 11 bases between. CDR1 and CDR2 (germline): SGDLS, YYNGEE. The CDR3 loop spans 15 amino acids.

The chain has TRBV2 and TRBJ2-5, with TRBD2 identical over 7 bases. Germline CDR1 and CDR2: SNHLY and FYNNEI. Germline trimming cut 3 bases from V and 5 bases from J; bases unmatched to any gene: 3. The CDR3 runs 13 residues. The DNA for the CDR3 is TGTGCCAGCAGTGAGGGGAGGGGTGAGACCCAGTACTTC. Translated, it gives CASSEGRGETQYF.

The chain is built from TRBV28 and TRBJ1-1; D gene unclear. This CDR3 has 15 amino acids. The V gene's germline CDR1 is MDHEN and CDR2 SYDVKM. Trimming shortened V by 7 bases and J by 6 bases, and 21 bases separated the two germline ends. CDR3 nucleotide sequence: TGTGCCAGCATTCCTCCTCCTTTCAGATTCGCTGAAGCTTTCTTT. Translating gives CASIPPPFRFAEAFF. The whole variable domain, filled in from reference TRBV28 and TRBJ1-1, reads DVKVTQSSRYLVKRTGEKVFLECVQDMDHENMFWYRQDPGLGLRLIYFSYDVKMKEKGDIPEGYSVSREKKERFSLILESASTNQTSMYLCASIPPPFRFAEAFFGQGTRLTVV.

This sequence joins TRBV29-1 and TRBJ1-2, with D possibly matching TRBD1 (5 bases). Germline-derived CDR1 and CDR2 are SQVTM and ANQGSEA. With 6 bases removed from V and 1 base from J, the gap between germline ends came to 9 bases. The CDR3 is 12 residues long. Written as DNA, the CDR3 is TGCAGCGTGGGGGACTTTAACTATGGCTACACCTTC. Residues: CSVGDFNYGYTF.

The CDR3, as DNA: TGTGCCAGCAGCTTCTACAGGGGGCTTGGGGCCAACGTCCTGACTTTC. It is translated as CASSFYRGLGANVLTF. This chain joins TRBV5-6 and TRBJ2-6; 9 positions match TRBD1. Germline V gives CDR1 SGHDT, CDR2 YYEEEE. This CDR3 spans 16 amino acids. Germline trimming cut 2 bases from V and 3 bases from J; bases unmatched to any gene: 3. Using reference TRBV5-6 and TRBJ2-6 for the parts outside the CDR3, the full variable domain is DAGVTQSPTHLIKTRGQQVTLRCSPKSGHDTVSWYQQALGQGPQFIFQYYEEEERQRGNFPDRFSGHQFPNYSSELNVNALLLGDSALYLCASSFYRGLGANVLTFGAGSRLTVL.

This clone was seen a few times. The rearrangement links TRBV9 to TRBJ1-2; D not resolved. From germline, CDR1 is SGDLS and CDR2 YYNGEE. Deletions cut 4 bases from V and 8 bases from J, with 15 bases between. CDR3 size: 13 residues. CDR3 amino acids: CASSTRSRGGYTF. CDR3 coding DNA: TGTGCCAGCAGCACCCGGAGCCGTGGGGGCTACACCTTC.

In its sample, this clone was seen a few times. V gene TRBV6-5 combines with J gene TRBJ2-7; 9 nucleotides line up with TRBD2. The J segment lost 1 base and the V segment lost 0 bases, leaving 1 base of the junction unmatched. The CDR3 is 15 residues long. Germline values: CDR1 MNHEY, CDR2 SVGAGI. The CDR3 protein is CASSYSGLASYEQYF. CDR3 DNA: TGTGCCAGCAGTTACTCGGGACTAGCTTCCTACGAGCAGTACTTC.

This clone has only a few counts. This rearrangement joins TRBV5-1 to TRBJ2-3; tentatively, D is TRBD2 (6 bases). V was cut by 2 bases and J by 6 bases, with 13 bases left in between. Germline lookup yields CDR1 SGHRS and CDR2 YFSETQ. This CDR3 has 14 residues. The CDR3 spells CASSLPDAGDTQYF. CDR3 nucleotide sequence: TGCGCCAGCAGCTTACCGGACGCGGGGGATACGCAGTATTTT.

The table lists this clone with a few counts. The rearrangement joins TRBV6-6 to TRBJ1-3; D gene ambiguous. Trimming left V 7 bases short and J 2 bases short, with 9 bases between. Looked up from germline, CDR1 is MNHNY and CDR2 is SVGAGI (reference sequence). The CDR3 consists of 13 residues. This CDR3 is CASMRSPGNTIYF. CDR3 DNA sequence: TGTGCCAGCATGCGGAGTCCTGGAAACACCATATATTTT.

V and J are TRBV14 and TRBJ2-3, with 7 bases matching TRBD2. The length of the CDR3 is 17 residues. V lost 3 bases to trimming and J lost 4 bases; unmatched junction nucleotides: 13. CDR1 and CDR2 from the germline V gene are SGHDN and FVKESK. The CDR3 spells CASSHEFRASGPDTQYF. DNA for the CDR3: TGTGCCAGCAGCCATGAATTCCGCGCTAGCGGTCCAGATACGCAGTATTTT.